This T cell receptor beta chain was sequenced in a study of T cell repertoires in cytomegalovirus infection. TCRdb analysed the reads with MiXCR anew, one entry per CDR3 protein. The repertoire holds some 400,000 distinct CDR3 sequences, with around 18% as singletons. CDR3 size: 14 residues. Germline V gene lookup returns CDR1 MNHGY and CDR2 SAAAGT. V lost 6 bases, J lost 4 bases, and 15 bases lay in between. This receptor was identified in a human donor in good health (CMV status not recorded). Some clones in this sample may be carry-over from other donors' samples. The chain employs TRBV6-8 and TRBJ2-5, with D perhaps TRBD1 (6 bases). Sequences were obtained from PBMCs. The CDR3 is CASSLRGIGETQYF. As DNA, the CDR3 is TGTGCCAGCAGCTTGAGGGGGATCGGAGAGACCCAGTACTTC.